This T cell receptor beta chain is drawn from a study of T cell responses to AZD1222 COVID-19 vaccine. Sequencing was performed with immunoSEQ multiplex PCR; in TCRdb, only in-frame clones are kept and a portion is missing. This table has 130,000 or so clones, around 85% appearing once. This CDR3 is built from 15 residues. The trim removed 5 bases at V and 8 bases at J, leaving 7 bases unmatched. Germline CDR1 MNHEY, CDR2 SMNVEV (reference sequence). The sequence came from an adult in good health. The chain has TRBV27 and TRBJ2-3, with 13 bases fitting TRBD2. This specimen consisted of peripheral blood, obtained on day 0 of AZD1222 vaccination. The chain's CDR3 is CASSPGLAGVGTQYF. The CDR3 nucleotides are TGTGCCAGCAGTCCCGGACTAGCGGGAGTTGGTACGCAGTATTTT.